Each of the 5 T cell receptor beta chains below was sequenced from the same sample in a study of T cell repertoires in cytomegalovirus infection. TCRdb processed the reads anew with MiXCR; each CDR3 protein has one entry. In the table there are around 900,000 distinct CDR3 sequences, roughly 30% of which are singletons. These receptors are not linked to any known antigen. Sample: cultured CD8+ T cells from PBMCs, taken from culture after CMV antigen stimulation. Receptors originate from a human donor in good health (CMV status not recorded). Some clones in this sample may be carry-over from other donors' samples.

V and J are TRBV5-1 and TRBJ1-6, with D unresolved. The germline V gene encodes CDR1 SGHRS and CDR2 YFSETQ. With 1 base removed from V and 0 bases from J, the gap between germline ends came to 8 bases. This CDR3 region has 16 residues. The CDR3 reads CASSLNFLSYNSPLHF. CDR3 in DNA: TGCGCCAGCAGCTTGAACTTTCTCTCCTATAATTCACCCCTCCACTTT.

The sample holds a few counts of this clonotype. This chain uses TRBV11-2 with TRBJ2-5; TRBD2 aligns across 11 bases. From germline, CDR1 is SGHAT and CDR2 FQNNGV. This CDR3 is 15 amino acids long. Trimming cost V 4 bases and J 6 bases; bases outside gene matches: 7. DNA of the CDR3: TGTGCCAGCAGCTCCACGACTAGCGGGGAGAAGACCCAGTACTTC. Translation: CASSSTTSGEKTQYF.

The sample holds many counts of this clonotype. The rearrangement joins TRBV7-2 to TRBJ1-2, with D maybe TRBD1 (5 bases). V lost 1 base and J 6 bases, leaving 15 bases between the germline ends. Germline lookup yields CDR1 SGHTA and CDR2 FQGNSA. This CDR3 has 15 residues. The CDR3 nucleotides are TGTGCCAGCAGCTTAGTAGATACAGGATCAGATGGCTACACCTTC. Protein: CASSLVDTGSDGYTF.

The chain links TRBV6-2 or TRBV6-3 to TRBJ1-4; the D is unclear. Germline CDR1 and CDR2: MNHEY and SVGEGT. The CDR3 spans 14 residues. Trimming shortened V by 6 bases and J by 0 bases, and 8 bases separated the two germline ends. CDR3: CASSNLATNEKLFF. Written as DNA, the CDR3 is TGTGCCAGCAGCAACCTTGCAACTAATGAAAAACTGTTTTTT.

The CDR3 region has the DNA TGTGCCAGCAGCCGGGACGGTTACAATCAGCCCCAGCATTTT. It is translated as CASSRDGYNQPQHF. This chain joins TRBV5-4 and TRBJ1-5; D may be TRBD1 (5 bases). Germline V CDR1 and CDR2: SGHNT, YYREEE (reference sequence). Trimming removed 4 bases from V and 3 bases from J, with 11 bases in between. CDR3 size: 14 residues.